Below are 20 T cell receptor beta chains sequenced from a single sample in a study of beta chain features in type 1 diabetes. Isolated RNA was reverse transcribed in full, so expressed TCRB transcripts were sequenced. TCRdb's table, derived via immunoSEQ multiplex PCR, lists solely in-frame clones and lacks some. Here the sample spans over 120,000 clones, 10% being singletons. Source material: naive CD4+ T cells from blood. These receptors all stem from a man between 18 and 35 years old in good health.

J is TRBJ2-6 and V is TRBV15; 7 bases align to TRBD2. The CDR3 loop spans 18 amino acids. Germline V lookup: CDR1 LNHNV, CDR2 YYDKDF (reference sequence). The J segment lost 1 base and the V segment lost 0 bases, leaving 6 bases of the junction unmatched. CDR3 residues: CATSRDRGVMSGANVLTF. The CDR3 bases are TGTGCCACCAGCAGAGATCGGGGGGTTATGTCTGGGGCCAACGTCCTGACTTTC.

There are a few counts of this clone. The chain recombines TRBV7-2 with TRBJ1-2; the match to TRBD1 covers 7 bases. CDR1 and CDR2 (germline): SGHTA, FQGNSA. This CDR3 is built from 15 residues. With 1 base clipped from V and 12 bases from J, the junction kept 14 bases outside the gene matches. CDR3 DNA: TGTGCCAGCAGCTTAGTTCTCGGACAGGAGTTATTCGACACCTTC. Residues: CASSLVLGQELFDTF.

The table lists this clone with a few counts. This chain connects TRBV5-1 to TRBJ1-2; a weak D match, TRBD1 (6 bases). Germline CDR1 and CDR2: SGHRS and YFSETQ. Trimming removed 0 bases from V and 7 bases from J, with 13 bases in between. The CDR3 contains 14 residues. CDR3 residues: CASSLVVQGSGYTF. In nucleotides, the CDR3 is TGCGCCAGCAGCTTGGTAGTACAGGGTAGTGGCTACACCTTC.

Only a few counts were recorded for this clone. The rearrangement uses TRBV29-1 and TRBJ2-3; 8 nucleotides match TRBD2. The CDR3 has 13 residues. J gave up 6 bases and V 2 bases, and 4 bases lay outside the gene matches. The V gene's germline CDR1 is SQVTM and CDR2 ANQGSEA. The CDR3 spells CSVEPSGGDTQYF. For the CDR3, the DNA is TGCAGCGTTGAACCCAGCGGGGGTGATACGCAGTATTTT.

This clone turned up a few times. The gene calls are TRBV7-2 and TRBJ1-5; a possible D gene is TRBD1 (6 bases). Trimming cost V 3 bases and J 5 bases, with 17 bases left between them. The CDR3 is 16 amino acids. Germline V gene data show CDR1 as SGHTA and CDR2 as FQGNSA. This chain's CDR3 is CASSLNSGGADQPQHF. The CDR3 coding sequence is TGTGCCAGCAGCTTGAACTCGGGGGGGGCGGATCAGCCCCAGCATTTT.

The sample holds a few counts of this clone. DNA of the CDR3: TGCGCCAGCAGCCAAGATCTACCCGGTGCAGGGACTAACTATGGCTACACCTTC. Translation: CASSQDLPGAGTNYGYTF. This chain connects TRBV4-3 to TRBJ1-2; D is perhaps TRBD1 (5 bases). The CDR3 runs 18 residues. Germline V CDR1 and CDR2: LGHNA, YSLEER. The V end lost 0 bases, the J end lost 0 bases, and 17 bases lay between the germline ends.

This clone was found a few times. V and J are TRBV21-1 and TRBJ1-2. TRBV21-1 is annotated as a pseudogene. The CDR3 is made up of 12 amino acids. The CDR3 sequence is CASRREGVGYTF. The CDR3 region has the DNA TGTGCCAGCAGGAGGGAGGGGGTCGGCTACACCTTC.

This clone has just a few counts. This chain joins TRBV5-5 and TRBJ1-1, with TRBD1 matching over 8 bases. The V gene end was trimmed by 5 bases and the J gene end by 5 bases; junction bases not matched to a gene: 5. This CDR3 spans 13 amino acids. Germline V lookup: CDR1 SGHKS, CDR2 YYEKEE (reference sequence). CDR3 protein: CASSWGQETEAFF. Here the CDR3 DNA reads TGTGCCAGCAGTTGGGGACAGGAGACTGAAGCTTTCTTT. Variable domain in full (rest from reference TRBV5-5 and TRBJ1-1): DAGVTQSPTHLIKTRGQQVTLRCSPISGHKSVSWYQQVLGQGPQFIFQYYEKEERGRGNFPDRFSARQFPNYSSELNVNALLLGDSALYLCASSWGQETEAFFGQGTRLTVV.

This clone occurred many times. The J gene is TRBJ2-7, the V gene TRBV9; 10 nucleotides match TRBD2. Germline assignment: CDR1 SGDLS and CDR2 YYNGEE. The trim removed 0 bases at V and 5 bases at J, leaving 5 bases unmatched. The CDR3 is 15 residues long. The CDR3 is CASSVEASGGHEQYF. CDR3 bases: TGTGCCAGCAGCGTAGAGGCTAGCGGGGGTCACGAGCAGTACTTC. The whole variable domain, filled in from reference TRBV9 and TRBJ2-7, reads DSGVTQTPKHLITATGQRVTLRCSPRSGDLSVYWYQQSLDQGLQFLIQYYNGEERAKGNILERFSAQQFPDLHSELNLSSLELGDSALYFCASSVEASGGHEQYFGPGTRLTVT.

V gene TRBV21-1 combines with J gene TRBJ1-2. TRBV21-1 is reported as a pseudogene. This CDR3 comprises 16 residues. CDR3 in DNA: TGTGCCAGCAGCACAGGGAGGCGCCTAGGAAACTATGGCTACACCTTC. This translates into CASSTGRRLGNYGYTF.

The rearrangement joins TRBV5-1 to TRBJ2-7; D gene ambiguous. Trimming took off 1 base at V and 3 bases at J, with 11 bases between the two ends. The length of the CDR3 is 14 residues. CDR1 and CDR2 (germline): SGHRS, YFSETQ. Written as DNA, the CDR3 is TGCGCCAGCAGCTTGACTACACCAATCTACGAGCAGTACTTC. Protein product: CASSLTTPIYEQYF. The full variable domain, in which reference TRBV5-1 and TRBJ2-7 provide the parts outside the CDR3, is KAGVTQTPRYLIKTRGQQVTLSCSPISGHRSVSWYQQTPGQGLQFLFEYFSETQRNKGNFPGRFSGRQFSNSRSEMNVSTLELGDSALYLCASSLTTPIYEQYFGPGTRLTVT.

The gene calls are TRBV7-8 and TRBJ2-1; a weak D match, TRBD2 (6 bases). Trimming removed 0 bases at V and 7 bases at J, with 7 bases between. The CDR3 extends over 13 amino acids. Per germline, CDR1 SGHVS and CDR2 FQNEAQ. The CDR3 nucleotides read TGTGCCAGCAGCTTAGCTGGGAGGAATGAGCAGTTCTTC. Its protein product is CASSLAGRNEQFF.

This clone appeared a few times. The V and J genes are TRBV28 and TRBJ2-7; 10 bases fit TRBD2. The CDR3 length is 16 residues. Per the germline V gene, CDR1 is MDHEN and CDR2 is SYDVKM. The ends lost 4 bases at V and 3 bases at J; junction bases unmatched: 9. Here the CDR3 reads CASSSPSGGVVYEQYF. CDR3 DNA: TGTGCCAGCAGTTCCCCAAGCGGGGGGGTGGTCTACGAGCAGTACTTC.

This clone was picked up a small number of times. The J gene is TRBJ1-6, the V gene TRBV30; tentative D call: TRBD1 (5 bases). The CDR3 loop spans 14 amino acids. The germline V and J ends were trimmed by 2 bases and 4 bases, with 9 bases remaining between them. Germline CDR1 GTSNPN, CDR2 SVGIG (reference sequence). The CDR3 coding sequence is TGTGCCTGGAGTTCGACAGCGTATAATTCACCCCTCCACTTT. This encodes CAWSSTAYNSPLHF.

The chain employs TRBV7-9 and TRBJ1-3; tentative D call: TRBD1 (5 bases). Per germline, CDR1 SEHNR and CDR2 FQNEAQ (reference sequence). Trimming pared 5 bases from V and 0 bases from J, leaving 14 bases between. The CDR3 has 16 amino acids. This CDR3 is CASSARQGSSGNTIYF. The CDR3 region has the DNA TGTGCCAGCAGCGCACGGCAGGGAAGCTCTGGAAACACCATATATTTT.

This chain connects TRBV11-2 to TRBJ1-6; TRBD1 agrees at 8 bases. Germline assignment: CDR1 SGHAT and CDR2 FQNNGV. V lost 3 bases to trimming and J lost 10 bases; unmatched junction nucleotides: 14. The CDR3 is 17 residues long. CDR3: CASSFTPQGAIRSPLHF. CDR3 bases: TGTGCCAGCAGCTTCACCCCTCAGGGGGCGATTCGCTCACCCCTCCACTTT.

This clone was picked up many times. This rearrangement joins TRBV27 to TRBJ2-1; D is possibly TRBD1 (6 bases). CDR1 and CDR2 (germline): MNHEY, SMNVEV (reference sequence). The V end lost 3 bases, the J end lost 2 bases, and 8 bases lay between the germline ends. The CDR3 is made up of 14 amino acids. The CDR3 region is CASSFQGTYNEQFF. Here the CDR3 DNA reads TGTGCCAGCAGTTTCCAGGGGACCTACAATGAGCAGTTCTTC.

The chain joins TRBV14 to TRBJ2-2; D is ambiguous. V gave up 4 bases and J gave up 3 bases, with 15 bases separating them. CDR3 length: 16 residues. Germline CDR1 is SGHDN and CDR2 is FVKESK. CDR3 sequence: CASSPLTVIDTGELFF. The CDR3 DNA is TGTGCCAGCAGCCCCCTCACGGTTATAGACACCGGGGAGCTGTTTTTT.

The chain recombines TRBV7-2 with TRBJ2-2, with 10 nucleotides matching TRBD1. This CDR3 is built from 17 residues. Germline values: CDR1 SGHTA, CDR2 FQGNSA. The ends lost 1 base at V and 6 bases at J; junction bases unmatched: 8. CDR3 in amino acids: CASSLVGTGVFPGELFF. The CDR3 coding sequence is TGTGCCAGCAGCTTAGTAGGGACAGGGGTTTTTCCCGGGGAGCTGTTTTTT. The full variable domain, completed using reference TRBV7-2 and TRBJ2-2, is GAGVSQSPSNKVTEKGKDVELRCDPISGHTALYWYRQSLGQGLEFLIYFQGNSAPDKSGLPSDRFSAERTGGSVSTLTIQRTQQEDSAVYLCASSLVGTGVFPGELFFGEGSRLTVL.

CDR3 in amino acids: CASSLYGSPEGYNEQFF. Here the CDR3 DNA reads TGTGCCAGCAGCTTATACGGCTCCCCGGAGGGGTACAATGAGCAGTTCTTC. V is TRBV7-9 and J is TRBJ2-1, with D possibly matching TRBD2 (6 bases). The V end lost 2 bases, the J end lost 4 bases, and 18 bases lay between the germline ends. The CDR3 contains 17 residues. Germline-derived CDR1 and CDR2 are SEHNR and FQNEAQ (reference sequence).